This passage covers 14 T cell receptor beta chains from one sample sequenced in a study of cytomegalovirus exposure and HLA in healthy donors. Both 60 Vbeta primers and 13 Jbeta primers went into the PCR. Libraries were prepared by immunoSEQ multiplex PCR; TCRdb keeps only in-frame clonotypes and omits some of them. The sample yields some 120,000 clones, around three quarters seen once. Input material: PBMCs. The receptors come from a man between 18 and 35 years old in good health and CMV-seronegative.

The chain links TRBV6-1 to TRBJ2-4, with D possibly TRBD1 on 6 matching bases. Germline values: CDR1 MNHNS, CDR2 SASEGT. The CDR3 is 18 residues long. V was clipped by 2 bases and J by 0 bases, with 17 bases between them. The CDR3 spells CASSEYHWDMVAKNIQYF. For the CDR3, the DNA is TGTGCCAGCAGTGAATATCATTGGGACATGGTAGCCAAAAACATTCAGTACTTC.

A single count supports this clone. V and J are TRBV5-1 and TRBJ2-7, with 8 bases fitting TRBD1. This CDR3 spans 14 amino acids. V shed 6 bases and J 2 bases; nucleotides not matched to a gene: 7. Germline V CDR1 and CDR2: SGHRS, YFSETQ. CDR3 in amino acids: CASKTSQGAYEQYF. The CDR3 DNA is TGCGCCAGCAAAACTTCACAGGGGGCCTACGAGCAGTACTTC.

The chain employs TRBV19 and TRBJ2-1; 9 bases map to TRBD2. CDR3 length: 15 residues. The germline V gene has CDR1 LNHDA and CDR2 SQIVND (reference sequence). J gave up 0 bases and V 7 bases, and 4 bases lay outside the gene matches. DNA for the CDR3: TGTGCCAGTACGTTTAGCGGGAGCTCCTACAATGAGCAGTTCTTC. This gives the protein CASTFSGSSYNEQFF.

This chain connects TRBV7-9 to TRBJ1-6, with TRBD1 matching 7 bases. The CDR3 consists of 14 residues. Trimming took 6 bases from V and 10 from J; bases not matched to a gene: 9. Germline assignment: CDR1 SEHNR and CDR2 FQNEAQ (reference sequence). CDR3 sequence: CASRLRDSFSPLHF. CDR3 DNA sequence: TGTGCCAGCAGACTCCGGGACAGTTTCTCACCCCTCCACTTT.

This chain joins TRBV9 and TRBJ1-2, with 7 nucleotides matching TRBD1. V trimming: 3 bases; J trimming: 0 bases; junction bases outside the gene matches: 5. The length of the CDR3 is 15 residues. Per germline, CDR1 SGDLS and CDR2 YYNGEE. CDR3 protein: CASSEGTAANYGYTF. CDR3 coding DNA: TGTGCCAGCAGCGAGGGGACAGCAGCTAACTATGGCTACACCTTC.

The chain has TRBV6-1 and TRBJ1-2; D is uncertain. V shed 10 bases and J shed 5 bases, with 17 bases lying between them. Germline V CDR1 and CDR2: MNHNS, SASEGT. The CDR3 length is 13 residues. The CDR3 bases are TGTGCCAACAGCGAGAGGCTCATATATGGCTACACCTTC. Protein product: CANSERLIYGYTF.

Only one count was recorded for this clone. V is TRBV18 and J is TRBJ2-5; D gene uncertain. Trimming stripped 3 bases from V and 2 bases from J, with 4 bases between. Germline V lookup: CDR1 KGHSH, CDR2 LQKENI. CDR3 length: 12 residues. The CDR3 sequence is CASSPYQETQYF. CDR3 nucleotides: TGTGCCAGCTCACCCTATCAAGAGACCCAGTACTTC.

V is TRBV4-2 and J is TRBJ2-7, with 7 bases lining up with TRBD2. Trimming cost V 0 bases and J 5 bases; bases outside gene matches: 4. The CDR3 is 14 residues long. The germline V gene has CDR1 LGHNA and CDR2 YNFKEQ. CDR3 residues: CASSQDGLVDEQYF. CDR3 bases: TGTGCCAGCAGCCAAGATGGACTAGTCGACGAGCAGTACTTC.

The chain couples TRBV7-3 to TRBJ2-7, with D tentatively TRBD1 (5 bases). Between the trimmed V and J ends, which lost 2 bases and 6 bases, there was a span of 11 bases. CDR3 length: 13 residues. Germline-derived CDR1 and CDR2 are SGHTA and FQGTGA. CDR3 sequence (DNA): TGTGCCAGCAGCTTATCAGGGATTGGCGAGCAGTACTTC. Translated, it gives CASSLSGIGEQYF.

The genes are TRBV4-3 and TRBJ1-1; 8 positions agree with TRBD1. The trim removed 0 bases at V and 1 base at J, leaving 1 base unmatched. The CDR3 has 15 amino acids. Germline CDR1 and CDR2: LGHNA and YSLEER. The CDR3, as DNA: TGCGCCAGCAGCCAAGATGGGACAGGGAACACTGAAGCTTTCTTT. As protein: CASSQDGTGNTEAFF.

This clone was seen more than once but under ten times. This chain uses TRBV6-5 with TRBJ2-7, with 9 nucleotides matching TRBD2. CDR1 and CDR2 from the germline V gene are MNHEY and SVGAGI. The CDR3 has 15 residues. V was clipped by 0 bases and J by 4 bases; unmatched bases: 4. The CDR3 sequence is CASSYSLAGRYEQYF. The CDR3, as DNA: TGTGCCAGCAGTTACTCCCTAGCGGGAAGATACGAGCAGTACTTC.

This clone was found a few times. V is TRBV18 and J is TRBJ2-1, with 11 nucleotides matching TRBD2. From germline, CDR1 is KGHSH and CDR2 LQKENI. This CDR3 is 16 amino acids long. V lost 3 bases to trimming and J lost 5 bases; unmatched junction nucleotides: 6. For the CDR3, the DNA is TGTGCCAGCTCACCGCAGACTAGCGGGGCCGACAATGAGCAGTTCTTC. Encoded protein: CASSPQTSGADNEQFF.

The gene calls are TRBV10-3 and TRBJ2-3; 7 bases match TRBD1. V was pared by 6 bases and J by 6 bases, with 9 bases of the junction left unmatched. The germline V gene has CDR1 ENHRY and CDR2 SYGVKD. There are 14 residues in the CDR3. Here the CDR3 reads CAIRWGQSTDTQYF. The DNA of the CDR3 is TGTGCCATCAGATGGGGACAGTCTACGGATACGCAGTATTTT.

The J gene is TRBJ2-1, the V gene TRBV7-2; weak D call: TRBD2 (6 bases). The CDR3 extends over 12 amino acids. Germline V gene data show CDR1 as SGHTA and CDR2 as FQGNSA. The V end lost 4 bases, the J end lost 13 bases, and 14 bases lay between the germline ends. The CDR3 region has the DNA TGTGCCAGCAGCTCCCCCGGGACTTTTCAGTTCTTC. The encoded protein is CASSSPGTFQFF.